This T cell receptor (beta chain) was sequenced in a study of T cell responses to AZD1222 COVID-19 vaccine (dated by TCRdb to the early 2020s). Turning to the overall study: A total of about 250 trial participants underwent TCR sequencing, of whom about 210 had received two doses of AZD1222 and about 26 had received two doses of the MenACWY control vaccine. Trial participants were enrolled by age into subgroups of 18-55, 56-69 and 70-plus years, and around 140, 26 and 57 TCR-sequenced participants, respectively, were included in these subgroups. Overall study results and their limits: Participants were mostly white British, with more females than males. The authors suggested clonal diversity may have been underestimated. Only five or six AZD1222 recipients were SARS-CoV-2 seropositive at baseline, limiting conclusions about previously exposed vaccinees. CD4 TCRs associated with the vaccine covered the entire spike protein, and the dominant responses were in regions 160-218 and 743-854. The 56-69-year group was small, and its depth increase did not reach significance, likely because of low power. Spike-specific TCR breadth and depth rose significantly after two AZD1222 doses compared with day 0 and with MenACWY recipients. Epitopes outside the regions mutated in the B.1.351 and B.1.1.7 variants were reportedly recognized by nearly half of the unique spike-specific TCRs. Because no day 14 peak-response samples were available, repertoires were characterized only after the peak T cell response.

With respect to this clone: The antigen it binds to is not known. No base qualities exist here, and no much larger clone lies one base off it.

The CDR3 regions of human TCRbeta chains were analyzed by immunosequencing. Processing in the source paper ran as follows. TCRs in the repertoires were matched against a reference library of SARS-CoV-2-specific TCRs that had been generated with the MIRA antigen-specificity platform. Breadth meant the fraction of unique TCRs that were SARS-CoV-2-associated, whereas depth meant the fraction of total T cells that were SARS-CoV-2-associated. Using the MIRA data, every spike-specific TCR was mapped to the spike region that the TCR reacted to and assigned to either a CD4 or a CD8 class. Log10-transformed breadth and depth values were compared by one-way ANOVA with Sidak's multiple comparisons tests. Held by TCRdb, this immuneACCESS table contains in-frame sequences only and omits some clones. Under half of the omission traces to an unresolved V gene where checked; the cause of the rest is unknown. From that table come the V and J calls and clone size; the DNA was used to work out D and trimming. The sample yields 75,000 to 85,000 clones; around 80% were counted once. Together, the top ten hold 27% of the sample.

Reading the label with the study, this specimen's time point is: about 28 days (+/-7) after the second vaccine dose. Sample treatment or condition, as interpreted from the label and publication: meningococcal conjugate vaccine given as trial control. Vaccinee samples were obtained from the UK trials COV001 and COV002, which included a single-blind randomized controlled phase 2/3 trial of AZD1222 (ChAdOx1 nCoV-19) in healthy adults. For TCRbeta chain sequencing, PBMC samples from trial participants were taken at day 0 and at day 28 after the second dose. The cysteine opens and the phenylalanine closes a CDR3 of 14 amino acids. The entry retains the CDR3 DNA only, 42 bases that are in frame from base 1. Trimming takes 4 bases off V and 11 bases off J; junction bases not matched to a gene: 10. The germline V gene encodes CDR1 SGHRS and CDR2 YFSETQ.

The TCR sequence derives from an adult who received the MenACWY meningococcal vaccine as a control. The starting material was peripheral blood, obtained 28 days after the second dose of the MenACWY control vaccine. The V and J segments used are TRBV5-1 and TRBJ2-7, and 12 junctional nucleotides match TRBD2. The CDR3 region: CASSLTSGSERKYF. The nucleotide sequence is given as TGCGCCAGCAGCCTGACTAGCGGGAGCGAACGGAAGTACTTC.